This T cell receptor (beta chain) is drawn from a study of patients and donors after allogeneic stem cell transplantation. There are a few counts of this clonotype. Germline CDR1 is DFQATT and CDR2 is SNEGSKA (reference sequence). CDR3 length equals 12 residues. V was trimmed by 5 bases and J by 4 bases, leaving 9 bases between them. MiXCR, applied by TCRdb to the RT-PCR reads, yields one record per CDR3 protein. The top ten hold around 30% of the sample, which has 100,000 to 130,000 distinct CDR3 sequences, 35% to 45% seen once. The sequenced material came from blood, either unsorted or a sorted T cell fraction (not recorded which). The rearrangement joins TRBV20-1 to TRBJ1-5; D remains unclear. The TCR sequence derives from a human donor who was either an allogeneic HSCT recipient or a stem cell or donor lymphocyte infusion donor (not recorded which). It is not recorded whose cells these are; they may come from a transplant donor. The CDR3 is CSAGGLNQPQHF. CDR3 coding DNA: TGCAGTGCTGGCGGCCTTAATCAGCCCCAGCATTTT.